Listed here is a single T cell receptor (beta chain). V lost 0 bases to trimming and J lost 5 bases; unmatched junction nucleotides: 9. The CDR3 has 17 residues. Germline loops: CDR1 SGHTA, CDR2 FQGNSA. The data were obtained in a study of CD8+CD57+ T cells in acquired aplastic anemia. CD8+CD57+ cell expansion had been shown by flow cytometry in patients chosen for sequencing. According to the study, genomic DNA was the template for TCR beta VDJ and CDR3 profiling. MiXCR, applied by TCRdb to the reads, yields one record per CDR3 protein. The data show 220,000 or so distinct CDR3 sequences, with 60% to 80% seen just once and about 60% held by the top ten.

This receptor was obtained from a human donor with aplastic anemia. V is TRBV7-2 and J is TRBJ2-5; TRBD2 matches 10 bases. Sequenced: sorted CD4+, CD8+, or CD8+CD57+ T cells (not recorded which) from PBMCs. In DNA, the CDR3 is TGTGCCAGCAGCTTAGCGGGGAGCGGGGGGGCCTGGGAGACCCAGTACTTC. Translated: CASSLAGSGGAWETQYF.